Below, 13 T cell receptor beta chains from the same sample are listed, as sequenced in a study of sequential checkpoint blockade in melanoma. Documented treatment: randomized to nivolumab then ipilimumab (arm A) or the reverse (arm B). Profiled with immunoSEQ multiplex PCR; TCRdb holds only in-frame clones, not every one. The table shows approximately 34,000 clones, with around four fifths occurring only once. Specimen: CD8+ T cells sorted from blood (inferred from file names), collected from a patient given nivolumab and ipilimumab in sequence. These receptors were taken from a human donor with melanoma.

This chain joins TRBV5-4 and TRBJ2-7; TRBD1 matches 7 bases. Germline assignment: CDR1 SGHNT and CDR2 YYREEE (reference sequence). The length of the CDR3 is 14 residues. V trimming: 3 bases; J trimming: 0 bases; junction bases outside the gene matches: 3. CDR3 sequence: CASSWGTVSYEQYF. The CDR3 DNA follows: TGTGCCAGCAGCTGGGGGACAGTCTCCTACGAGCAGTACTTC. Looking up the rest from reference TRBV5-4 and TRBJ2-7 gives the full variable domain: ETGVTQSPTHLIKTRGQQVTLRCSSQSGHNTVSWYQQALGQGPQFIFQYYREEENGRGNFPPRFSGLQFPNYSSELNVNALELDDSALYLCASSWGTVSYEQYFGPGTRLTVT.

CDR3: CASSFPGDLNNEQFF. The CDR3 DNA follows: TGCGCCAGCAGCTTCCCCGGGGATTTAAACAATGAGCAGTTCTTC. The V call is TRBV5-1, the J call TRBJ2-1; D perhaps matches TRBD2 (5 bases). The CDR3 loop spans 15 amino acids. CDR1 and CDR2 from the germline V gene are SGHRS and YFSETQ. V dropped 2 bases and J dropped 5 bases, with 14 bases sitting between them.

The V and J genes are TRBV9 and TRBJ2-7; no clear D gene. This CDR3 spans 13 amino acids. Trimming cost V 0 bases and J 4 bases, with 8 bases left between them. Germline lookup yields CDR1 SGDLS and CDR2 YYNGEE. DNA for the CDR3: TGTGCCAGCAGCGTAGGACACGAATACGAGCAGTACTTC. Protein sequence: CASSVGHEYEQYF.

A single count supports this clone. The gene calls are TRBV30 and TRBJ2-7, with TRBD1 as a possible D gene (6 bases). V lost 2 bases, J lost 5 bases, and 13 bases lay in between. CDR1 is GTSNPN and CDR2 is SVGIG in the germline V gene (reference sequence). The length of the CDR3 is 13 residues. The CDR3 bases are TGTGCCTGGAGTCCCACAGGGAAGGACGAGCAGTACTTC. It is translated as CAWSPTGKDEQYF.

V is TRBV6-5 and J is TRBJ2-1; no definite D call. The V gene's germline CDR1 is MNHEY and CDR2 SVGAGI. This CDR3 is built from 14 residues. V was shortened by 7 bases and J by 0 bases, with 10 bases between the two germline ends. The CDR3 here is CASTELSSYNEQFF. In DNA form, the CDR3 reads TGTGCCAGCACCGAACTGAGCTCCTACAATGAGCAGTTCTTC.

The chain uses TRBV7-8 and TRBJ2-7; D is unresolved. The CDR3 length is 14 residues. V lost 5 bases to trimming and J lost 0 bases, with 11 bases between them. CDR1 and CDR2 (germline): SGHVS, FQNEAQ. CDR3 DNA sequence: TGTGCCAGCAGCCCTCCCCAGGCCTCCTACGAGCAGTACTTC. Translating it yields CASSPPQASYEQYF.

The DNA of the CDR3 is TGCGCCAGCAGGCACCGGGACAGCGAAGTAAAAGTGGCTGGCTACACCTTC. It specifies CASRHRDSEVKVAGYTF. This chain joins TRBV10-2 and TRBJ1-2, with 7 nucleotides matching TRBD1. This CDR3 comprises 17 residues. Germline V gene data show CDR1 as WSHSY and CDR2 as SAAADI. The ends lost 6 bases at V and 7 bases at J; junction bases unmatched: 20.

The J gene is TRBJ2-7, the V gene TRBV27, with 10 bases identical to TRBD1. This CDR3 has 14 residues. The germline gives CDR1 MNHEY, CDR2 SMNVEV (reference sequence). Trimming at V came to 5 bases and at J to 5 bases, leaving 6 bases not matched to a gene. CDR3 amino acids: CASSPGQGGHEQYF. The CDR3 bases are TGTGCCAGCAGTCCCGGACAGGGGGGCCACGAGCAGTACTTC.

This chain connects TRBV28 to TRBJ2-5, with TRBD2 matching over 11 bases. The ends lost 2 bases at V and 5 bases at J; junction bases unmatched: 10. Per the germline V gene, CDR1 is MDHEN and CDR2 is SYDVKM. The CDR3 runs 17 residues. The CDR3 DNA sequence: TGTGCCAGCAGTTTACCTATAGCGGGGGGGCCCGGGGAGACCCAGTACTTC. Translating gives CASSLPIAGGPGETQYF. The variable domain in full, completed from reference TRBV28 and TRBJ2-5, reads DVKVTQSSRYLVKRTGEKVFLECVQDMDHENMFWYRQDPGLGLRLIYFSYDVKMKEKGDIPEGYSVSREKKERFSLILESASTNQTSMYLCASSLPIAGGPGETQYFGPGTRLLVL.

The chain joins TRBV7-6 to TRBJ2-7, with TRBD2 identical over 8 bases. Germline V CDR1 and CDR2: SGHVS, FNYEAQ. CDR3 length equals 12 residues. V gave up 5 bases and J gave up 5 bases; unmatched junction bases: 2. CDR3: CASSGTSHEQYF. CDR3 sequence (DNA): TGTGCCAGCAGCGGGACTAGTCACGAGCAGTACTTC.

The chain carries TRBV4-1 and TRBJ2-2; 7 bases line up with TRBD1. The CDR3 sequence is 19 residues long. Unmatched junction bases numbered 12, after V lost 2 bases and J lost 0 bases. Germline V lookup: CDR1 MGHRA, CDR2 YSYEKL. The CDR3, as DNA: TGCGCCAGCAGCCAACGGGGTGGTAGGGGGCATCCGAACACCGGGGAGCTGTTTTTT. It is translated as CASSQRGGRGHPNTGELFF.

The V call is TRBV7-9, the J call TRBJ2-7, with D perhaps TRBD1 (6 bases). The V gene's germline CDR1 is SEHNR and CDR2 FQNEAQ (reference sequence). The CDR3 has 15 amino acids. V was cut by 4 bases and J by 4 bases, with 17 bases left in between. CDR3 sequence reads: CASSSTGSPGYEQYF. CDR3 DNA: TGTGCCAGCAGCTCAACAGGGTCTCCAGGGTACGAGCAGTACTTC.

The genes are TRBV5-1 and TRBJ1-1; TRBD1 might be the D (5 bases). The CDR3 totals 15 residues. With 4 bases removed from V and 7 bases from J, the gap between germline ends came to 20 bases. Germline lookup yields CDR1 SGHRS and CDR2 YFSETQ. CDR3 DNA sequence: TGCGCCAGCAGCGACTGGGGGGGTACGGGTTATGAAGCTTTCTTT. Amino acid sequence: CASSDWGGTGYEAFF.